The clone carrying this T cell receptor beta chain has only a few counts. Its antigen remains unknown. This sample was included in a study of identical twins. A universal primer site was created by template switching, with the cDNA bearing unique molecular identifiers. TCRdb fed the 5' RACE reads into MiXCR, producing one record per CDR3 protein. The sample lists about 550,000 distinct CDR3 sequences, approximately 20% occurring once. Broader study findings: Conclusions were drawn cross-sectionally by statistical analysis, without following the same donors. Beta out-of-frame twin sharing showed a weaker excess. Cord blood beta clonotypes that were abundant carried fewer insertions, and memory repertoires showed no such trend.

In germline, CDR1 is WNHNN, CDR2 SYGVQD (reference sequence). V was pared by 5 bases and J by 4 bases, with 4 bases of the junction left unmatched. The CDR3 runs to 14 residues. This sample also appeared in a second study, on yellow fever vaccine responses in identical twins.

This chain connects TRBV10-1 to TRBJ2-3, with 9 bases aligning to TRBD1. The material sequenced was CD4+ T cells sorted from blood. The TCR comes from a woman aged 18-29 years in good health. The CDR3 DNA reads TGCGCCAGCAGTACAGGGGGCCCCTCAGATACGCAGTATTTT. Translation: CASSTGGPSDTQYF.